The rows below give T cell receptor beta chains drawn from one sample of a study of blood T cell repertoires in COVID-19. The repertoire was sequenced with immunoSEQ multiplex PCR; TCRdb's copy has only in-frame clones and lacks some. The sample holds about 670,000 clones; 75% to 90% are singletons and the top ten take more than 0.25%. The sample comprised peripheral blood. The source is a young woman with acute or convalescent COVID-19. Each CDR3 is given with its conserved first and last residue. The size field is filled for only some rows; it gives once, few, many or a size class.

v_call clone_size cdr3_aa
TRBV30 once CAWSFPLDRGGGEKLFF
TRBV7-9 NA CASSPPGQTDTGELFF
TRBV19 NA CASSETGLNANYGYTF
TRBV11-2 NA CASSLDLRSLNTIYF
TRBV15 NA CASGTGTFNYGYTF
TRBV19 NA CASSIASPWGATIMNTEAFF
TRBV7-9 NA CASSLKFWGGDEQFF
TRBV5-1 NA CASATGAPNYGYTF
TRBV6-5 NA CASSYRGGGNTEAFF
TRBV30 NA CAWSRSSGNTIYF
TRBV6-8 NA CASRDRWGPRYNEQFF
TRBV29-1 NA CSVDGQGAEAFF
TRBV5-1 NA CASRPALAAYNEQFF
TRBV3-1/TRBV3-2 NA CASSLPGYGYTF
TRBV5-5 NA CASSLTATSGNTIYF
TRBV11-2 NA CASSLHYFPGTGSYEQYF
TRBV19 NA CASTGRGEKGSDEQYF
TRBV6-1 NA CASSALAGGSTDTQYF
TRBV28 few CASSSRIYGYTF
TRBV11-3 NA CASSLETGYEQYF
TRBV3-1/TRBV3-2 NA CASSKQGANYGYTF
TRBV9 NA CASSVAGFPYEQYF
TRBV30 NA CAWSEDRAAPLHF
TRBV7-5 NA CARSQDREDTGELFF
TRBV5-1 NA CASSLGSEQGRSYTF
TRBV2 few CASTEGGAGQPQHF
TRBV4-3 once CASSPRGGQNAGELFF
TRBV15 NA CATSRSGGVGENTIYF
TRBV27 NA CASSYRGGEGYTF
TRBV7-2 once CASSLVGGPNEKLFF
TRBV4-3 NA CASSQEGPGDRPWDIQYF
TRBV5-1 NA CASSLGVNRGRRVVEAFF
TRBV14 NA CASSQVTATGRYNEKLFF
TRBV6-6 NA CASSWGDSFEAFF
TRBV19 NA CASTDSQRNTEAFF
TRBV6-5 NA CASRIQEYQETQYF
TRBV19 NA CASSIDRTGHSGANVLTF
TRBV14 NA CASSQVGLRSGYTF
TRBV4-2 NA CASSQAQETSGNTIYF
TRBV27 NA CASSRGTYEQYF
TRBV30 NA CAWSRTGGTEAFF
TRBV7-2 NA CASSLRGQNNEQFF
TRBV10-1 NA CATLKSGGWYGYTF
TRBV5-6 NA CASSLLRAGIRYEQYF
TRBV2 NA CASLPDSGNEKLFF
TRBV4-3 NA CASSQDRGLGGDTQYF
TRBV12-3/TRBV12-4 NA CASSSQMNYGYTF
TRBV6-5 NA CATQRTGVEQYF
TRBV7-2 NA CASSFRGHQPQHF
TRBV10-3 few CAISESAQGSEKLFF
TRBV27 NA CASSLRQGPWYEQYF
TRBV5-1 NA CASRLGQNYGYTF
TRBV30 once CACQDRPWGNYGYTF
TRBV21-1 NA CASSSRATGGDTQYF
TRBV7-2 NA CASRSPTGGAYNEQFF